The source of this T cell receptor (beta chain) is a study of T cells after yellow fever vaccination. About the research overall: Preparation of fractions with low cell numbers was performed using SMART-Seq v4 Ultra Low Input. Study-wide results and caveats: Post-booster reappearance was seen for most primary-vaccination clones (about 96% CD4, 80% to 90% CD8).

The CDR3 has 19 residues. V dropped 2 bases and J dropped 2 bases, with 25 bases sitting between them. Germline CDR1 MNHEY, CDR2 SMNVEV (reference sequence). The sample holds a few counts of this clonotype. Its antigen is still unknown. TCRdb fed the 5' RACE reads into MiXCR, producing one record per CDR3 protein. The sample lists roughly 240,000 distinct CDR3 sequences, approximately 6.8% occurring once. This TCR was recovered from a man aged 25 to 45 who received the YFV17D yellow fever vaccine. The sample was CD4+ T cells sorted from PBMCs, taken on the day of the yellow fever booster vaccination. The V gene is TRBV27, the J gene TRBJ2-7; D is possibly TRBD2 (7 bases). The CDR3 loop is CASSLQARGASRSAYEQYF. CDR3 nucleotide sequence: TGTGCCAGCAGTTTACAAGCCCGGGGGGCGTCCCGGTCGGCCTACGAGCAGTACTTC.